Listed here are 2 T cell receptor beta chains from one sample, sequenced in a study of control samples from healthy donors and cancer patients. The method was immunoSEQ multiplex PCR; TCRdb's version includes in-frame clones alone and lacks a portion of them. The sample has 100,000 to 150,000 clones, over 85% seen once; the top ten hold around 7.6%. Sequenced material: PBMCs. These receptors came from a man in his forties or fifties with head and neck cancer.

The chain employs TRBV27 and TRBJ1-6; D unclear. Looked up from germline, CDR1 is MNHEY and CDR2 is SMNVEV (reference sequence). This CDR3 contains 13 residues. V dropped 3 bases and J dropped 4 bases, with 4 bases sitting between them. The CDR3 region has the DNA TGTGCCAGCAGTTTTGGATATAATTCACCCCTCCACTTT. It codes for CASSFGYNSPLHF.

CDR3 nucleotides: TGTGCCAGCTCACCATTTACTGCGACAGGGGGCACAGATACGCAGTATTTT. The encoded protein is CASSPFTATGGTDTQYF. This chain joins TRBV18 and TRBJ2-3, with TRBD1 matching over 8 bases. Germline CDR1 KGHSH, CDR2 LQKENI. The length of the CDR3 is 17 residues. With 2 bases clipped from V and 1 base from J, the junction kept 8 bases outside the gene matches.